These 26 T cell receptor beta chains were all obtained from the same sample, sequenced in a study of long-term antiretroviral therapy in people with HIV. Sequencing relied on immunoSEQ assay v3.0, run at survey level. Some clones are missing from TCRdb's copy, which holds only in-frame ones; the method was immunoSEQ multiplex PCR. The sample yields about 12,000 clones, approximately 80% seen once. This material consisted of unsorted PBMCs, taken 0.5 years before starting antiretroviral therapy. These receptors all stem from a woman aged 40 to 50 with HIV.

This clone was recorded only once. This rearrangement joins TRBV27 to TRBJ2-7; 8 bases map to TRBD1. CDR1 is MNHEY and CDR2 is SMNVEV in the germline V gene (reference sequence). The J segment lost 3 bases and the V segment lost 4 bases, leaving 5 bases of the junction unmatched. The CDR3 runs to 14 residues. The CDR3 coding sequence is TGTGCCAGCAGTTCTCGGACAGGGCTCTACGAGCAGTACTTC. Encoded protein: CASSSRTGLYEQYF.

V gene TRBV20-1 combines with J gene TRBJ1-2; D remains unclear. V lost 2 bases and J 2 bases, leaving 0 bases between the germline ends. The CDR3 is 10 residues long. CDR1 is DFQATT, CDR2 SNEGSKA, per germline (reference sequence). The CDR3 spells CSARNYGYTF. CDR3 bases: TGCAGTGCTAGAAACTATGGCTACACCTTC.

The chain joins TRBV5-1 to TRBJ2-6; D is possibly TRBD2 (5 bases). The CDR3 is 18 amino acids. Germline assignment: CDR1 SGHRS and CDR2 YFSETQ. Trimming shortened V by 6 bases and J by 4 bases, and 23 bases separated the two germline ends. The CDR3 sequence: CASILYPGSFSGANVLTF. CDR3 DNA: TGCGCCAGCATACTATACCCTGGGAGTTTTTCCGGGGCCAACGTCCTGACTTTC.

The genes are TRBV29-1 and TRBJ2-7; D gene uncertain. Germline V gives CDR1 SQVTM, CDR2 ANQGSEA. V dropped 2 bases and J dropped 4 bases, with 6 bases sitting between them. The CDR3 sequence is 11 residues long. This CDR3 is CSVETAYEQYF. Here the CDR3 DNA reads TGCAGCGTTGAAACAGCTTACGAGCAGTACTTC.

V and J are TRBV7-9 and TRBJ2-5; D gene unclear. The CDR3 sequence is 12 residues long. V lost 1 base, J lost 5 bases, and 5 bases lay in between. Germline-derived CDR1 and CDR2 are SEHNR and FQNEAQ (reference sequence). CDR3 bases: TGTGCCAGCAGCTTAGAATCGGAGACCCAGTACTTC. Protein product: CASSLESETQYF.

The chain is built from TRBV5-1 and TRBJ1-3; TRBD1 matches 10 bases. The CDR3 extends over 13 amino acids. Per germline, CDR1 SGHRS and CDR2 YFSETQ. The J segment lost 8 bases and the V segment lost 4 bases, leaving 3 bases of the junction unmatched. The CDR3 DNA follows: TGCGCCAGCAGCCCCGGACAGGGGGACACCATATATTTT. Protein: CASSPGQGDTIYF.

This clone was observed a single time. This chain uses TRBV4-3 with TRBJ2-1; maybe TRBD1 (6 bases). The V gene lost 1 base and the J gene lost 1 base, with 11 bases spanning the gap. The CDR3 spans 16 residues. Germline V gives CDR1 LGHNA, CDR2 YSLEER. The CDR3 sequence: CASSQGGGRSYNEQFF. The CDR3 DNA sequence: TGCGCCAGCAGCCAAGGTGGGGGCAGGTCCTACAATGAGCAGTTCTTC.

The chain uses TRBV5-4 and TRBJ1-1; D is unresolved. The V end was cut by 1 base, the J end by 1 base, with 5 bases between. The CDR3 is 13 residues long. Germline loops: CDR1 SGHNT, CDR2 YYREEE (reference sequence). Written as DNA, the CDR3 is TGTGCCAGCAGCTTGAACAGGAACACTGAAGCTTTCTTT. The encoded protein is CASSLNRNTEAFF.

In nucleotides, the CDR3 is TGTGCCAGCCACGGGTCATCCTACGAGCAGTACTTC. Encoded protein: CASHGSSYEQYF. The genes are TRBV2 and TRBJ2-7; D not certain. The germline V gene encodes CDR1 SNHLY and CDR2 FYNNEI. The CDR3 length is 12 residues. Trimming cost V 8 bases and J 1 base, with 9 bases left between them.

The rearrangement uses TRBV5-4 and TRBJ2-4; tentatively, D is TRBD2 (6 bases). V lost 2 bases, J lost 8 bases, and 14 bases lay in between. This CDR3 comprises 14 residues. The germline V gene has CDR1 SGHNT and CDR2 YYREEE (reference sequence). The CDR3: CASSFGGGSDIQYF. In DNA, the CDR3 is TGTGCCAGCAGCTTTGGGGGAGGTAGCGACATTCAGTACTTC.

The genes are TRBV7-8 and TRBJ2-3, with D uncertain. Trimming took 5 bases from V and 1 from J, leaving 10 bases between them. Germline V gives CDR1 SGHVS, CDR2 FQNEAQ. The CDR3 totals 14 residues. CDR3 region: CASSEETRTDTQYF. The CDR3 DNA is TGTGCCAGCAGCGAAGAAACTCGCACAGATACGCAGTATTTT.

The V and J genes are TRBV4-3 and TRBJ2-2; D ambiguous. V was cut by 3 bases and J by 7 bases, with 12 bases left in between. Germline V CDR1 and CDR2: LGHNA, YSLEER. The CDR3 runs to 14 residues. The CDR3 DNA follows: TGCGCCAGCAGCCAGGCGATAGTTTACGGGGAGCTGTTTTTT. Protein: CASSQAIVYGELFF.

This clone was observed once. The chain has TRBV11-3 and TRBJ2-7; D gene uncertain. Germline V gene sequence: CDR1 SGHNT, CDR2 YENEEA. There are 11 residues in the CDR3. Trimming shortened V by 3 bases and J by 3 bases, and 3 bases separated the two germline ends. Written as DNA, the CDR3 is TGTGCCAGCAGCTTTTTCTACGAGCAGTACTTC. Residues: CASSFFYEQYF.

The J gene is TRBJ2-5, the V gene TRBV29-1; D is unresolved. Germline loops: CDR1 SQVTM, CDR2 ANQGSEA. V dropped 2 bases and J dropped 0 bases, with 16 bases sitting between them. The CDR3 length is 16 residues. CDR3 sequence (DNA): TGCAGCGTTGAAACTAAGGCACAAGCTTACCAAGAGACCCAGTACTTC. It specifies CSVETKAQAYQETQYF. Filled out from reference TRBV29-1 and TRBJ2-5, the complete variable domain reads SAVISQKPSRDICQRGTSLTIQCQVDSQVTMMFWYRQQPGQSLTLIATANQGSEATYESGFVIDKFPISRPNLTFSTLTVSNMSPEDSSIYLCSVETKAQAYQETQYFGPGTRLLVL.

The rearrangement uses TRBV2 and TRBJ1-2; D remains ambiguous. Germline V CDR1 and CDR2: SNHLY, FYNNEI. There are 14 residues in the CDR3. Trimming removed 7 bases from V and 0 bases from J, with 12 bases in between. The CDR3 DNA reads as TGTGCCAGCAAGTCTGTAAGAGCTAACTATGGCTACACCTTC. Translating gives CASKSVRANYGYTF.

The rearrangement uses TRBV4-1 and TRBJ2-1; 12 bases line up with TRBD2. CDR1 and CDR2 from the germline V gene are MGHRA and YSYEKL. The CDR3 contains 18 residues. Germline trimming cut 1 base from V and 6 bases from J; bases unmatched to any gene: 10. This CDR3 is CASSQGLGSSGRGNEQFF. In DNA, the CDR3 is TGCGCCAGCAGCCAAGGCTTAGGGTCTAGCGGGAGGGGCAATGAGCAGTTCTTC.

The V and J genes are TRBV13 and TRBJ1-1, with TRBD1 matching 8 bases. V trimming: 6 bases; J trimming: 6 bases; junction bases outside the gene matches: 9. The CDR3 spans 14 residues. Germline values: CDR1 PRHDT, CDR2 FYEKMQ (reference sequence). The CDR3 here is CASSPERTGSEAFF. Here the CDR3 DNA reads TGTGCCAGCAGTCCAGAGCGGACAGGGTCTGAAGCTTTCTTT.

The rearrangement uses TRBV29-1 and TRBJ2-7; 10 positions agree with TRBD1. This CDR3 is 13 amino acids long. Germline lookup yields CDR1 SQVTM and CDR2 ANQGSEA. The V gene end was trimmed by 7 bases and the J gene end by 5 bases; junction bases not matched to a gene: 8. This chain's CDR3 is CSAAGQGRNEQYF. The CDR3 DNA is TGCAGCGCCGCGGGACAGGGGAGGAACGAGCAGTACTTC.

V usage is TRBV9 and J usage is TRBJ1-2; TRBD1 matches at 7 bases. The CDR3 length is 16 residues. The V gene's germline CDR1 is SGDLS and CDR2 YYNGEE. The ends lost 3 bases at V and 7 bases at J; junction bases unmatched: 15. The CDR3 loop is CASSGGGTVALGGYTF. The DNA for the CDR3 is TGTGCCAGCAGCGGGGGGGGGACAGTTGCTCTGGGTGGCTACACCTTC. Variable domain in full (rest from reference TRBV9 and TRBJ1-2): DSGVTQTPKHLITATGQRVTLRCSPRSGDLSVYWYQQSLDQGLQFLIQYYNGEERAKGNILERFSAQQFPDLHSELNLSSLELGDSALYFCASSGGGTVALGGYTFGSGTRLTVV.

This chain links TRBV12-5 with TRBJ1-6; 7 positions match TRBD1. Per germline, CDR1 LGHNT and CDR2 FRNRAP. With V trimmed by 2 bases and J by 0 bases, 7 bases remained unmatched. This CDR3 comprises 18 residues. This chain's CDR3 is CASGLTGDYSSYNSPLHF. The CDR3 bases are TGTGCTAGTGGTTTGACAGGGGACTACAGCTCCTATAATTCACCCCTCCACTTT.

The chain is built from TRBV9 and TRBJ2-7; possible D gene TRBD1, 6 bases. CDR3 length: 13 residues. The germline V gene encodes CDR1 SGDLS and CDR2 YYNGEE. Deletions cut 3 bases from V and 6 bases from J, with 13 bases between. CDR3 nucleotide sequence: TGTGCCAGCAGCGCCGATGGGGGCTCCGAGCAGTACTTC. Translated, it gives CASSADGGSEQYF.

This clone has a single count. The chain recombines TRBV6-5 with TRBJ1-2; the D gene is possibly TRBD1 (6 bases). The CDR3 sequence is 15 residues long. Germline CDR1 is MNHEY and CDR2 is SVGAGI. With 3 bases removed from V and 3 bases from J, the gap between germline ends came to 14 bases. Written as DNA, the CDR3 is TGTGCCAGCAGTTATGGACAGAATCGGTACTATGGCTACACCTTC. This translates into CASSYGQNRYYGYTF.

In this sample, this clone turned up once. The chain uses TRBV7-9 and TRBJ2-3; 9 bases are a match to TRBD2. Germline values: CDR1 SEHNR, CDR2 FQNEAQ (reference sequence). This CDR3 has 15 residues. V dropped 1 base and J dropped 1; count of bases not matched to a gene: 0. CDR3 sequence reads: CASSLGTSGTDTQYF. The CDR3 nucleotides read TGTGCCAGCAGCTTAGGGACTAGCGGCACAGATACGCAGTATTTT.

The V call is TRBV18, the J call TRBJ1-1, with TRBD1 matching 8 bases. V lost 6 bases to trimming and J lost 8 bases; unmatched junction nucleotides: 8. Germline CDR1 is KGHSH and CDR2 is LQKENI. The CDR3 is made up of 13 amino acids. This CDR3 is CASSVQGAREAFF. The CDR3 nucleotides read TGTGCCAGCTCGGTGCAGGGGGCACGGGAAGCTTTCTTT.

The rearrangement uses TRBV5-1 and TRBJ2-3; 13 bases are shared with TRBD2. The CDR3 extends over 17 amino acids. The V and J ends lost 4 bases and 2 bases, in that order; junction bases with no gene match: 7. Germline V gene sequence: CDR1 SGHRS, CDR2 YFSETQ. The CDR3 sequence is CASSMGTSGALTDTQYF. The CDR3 DNA follows: TGCGCCAGCAGCATGGGGACTAGCGGGGCTCTCACAGATACGCAGTATTTT.

This rearrangement joins TRBV2 to TRBJ1-2; D is perhaps TRBD1 (5 bases). The germline CDR1 and CDR2 sequences are SNHLY and FYNNEI. This CDR3 has 13 residues. V was shortened by 6 bases and J by 7 bases, with 15 bases between the two germline ends. The CDR3: CASSDGGWSGYTF. The DNA of the CDR3 is TGTGCCAGCAGCGATGGGGGGTGGTCTGGCTACACCTTC.